The subject of this entry is one T cell receptor beta chain. CDR3 length: 13 amino acids. After removal of 5 bases from V and 3 bases from J, the junction contained 4 bases not matched to a gene. The V gene's germline CDR1 is SNHLY and CDR2 FYNNEI. Survey-level immunoSEQ sequencing profiled the TCR beta repertoire. TCRdb keeps only in-frame clones here, not all; method: immunoSEQ multiplex PCR. The sample records around 54,000 clones, 85% to 95% being singletons. The source is a man between 40 and 49 years old with rheumatoid arthritis. V usage is TRBV2 and J usage is TRBJ2-7; 7 bases are shared with TRBD2. Sequenced material: PBMCs. The CDR3 coding sequence is TGTGCCAGCAGTACGGGGGGTTACTACGAGCAGTACTTC. The encoded protein is CASSTGGYYEQYF.